The clone carrying this T cell receptor (beta chain) was detected once. Its target is unknown. The PCR had 60 Vbeta and 13 Jbeta primers. Assay used: immunoSEQ multiplex PCR; TCRdb lists only in-frame clones, some missing. The sample records over 150,000 clones, 82% being singletons. This sample is drawn from a study of cytomegalovirus exposure and HLA in healthy donors. Study-wide points: Earlier analysis looked at TCR beta V segments, and most were productive about 90% or about 30% of the time. When a later analysis was performed, an Asian-associated ancestry cluster reportedly had fewer N-insertions than the approximately 690-donor mean. A classifier reportedly called cytomegalovirus status with high sensitivity and specificity.

The V gene's germline CDR1 is SGHTA and CDR2 FQGNSA. This CDR3 comprises 18 residues. V shed 2 bases, J shed 5 bases, and the junction held 15 bases outside the gene matches. Source material: PBMCs. The TCR comes from a man aged 50-59 years in good health and CMV-seropositive. The chain joins TRBV7-2 to TRBJ2-5, with 9 bases fitting TRBD2. DNA of the CDR3: TGTGCCAGCAGCTTAAAAGGGCTAGCGGGACCCGAAAGGGAGACCCAGTACTTC. Translation: CASSLKGLAGPERETQYF.